These 25 T cell receptor beta chains came from one sample sequenced in a study of blood T cell repertoires in COVID-19. Sequenced by immunoSEQ multiplex PCR; TCRdb stores in-frame clones only, minus some. Counted here are hundreds of thousands of clones, 87% occurring once; the ten biggest clones make up 2.5% to 3%. The source material was PBMCs or T cells enriched from blood (not recorded which). All receptors come from a woman aged 25 to 39 who had recovered from COVID-19.

The chain is built from TRBV10-3 and TRBJ1-6, with 8 bases matching TRBD1. Trimming at V came to 5 bases and at J to 4 bases, leaving 4 bases not matched to a gene. The germline CDR1 and CDR2 sequences are ENHRY and SYGVKD. CDR3 length: 15 residues. The CDR3 coding sequence is TGTGCCATCAGTCTCGGACAGGGATATAATTCACCCCTCCACTTT. Translated: CAISLGQGYNSPLHF.

The rearrangement links TRBV6-6 to TRBJ1-5, with 7 bases that match TRBD1. Germline values: CDR1 MNHNY, CDR2 SVGAGI (reference sequence). Trimming removed 8 bases from V and 0 bases from J; junction bases left unmatched: 10. The CDR3 has 16 amino acids. CDR3 nucleotide sequence: TGTGCCAGCGTAGACAGGGACCTCTATAGCAATCAGCCCCAGCATTTT. Amino acid sequence: CASVDRDLYSNQPQHF.

This chain links TRBV5-1 with TRBJ1-1; D gene unclear. The CDR3 length is 12 residues. Germline CDR1 is SGHRS and CDR2 is YFSETQ. Trimming stripped 0 bases from V and 10 bases from J, with 10 bases between. CDR3 nucleotides: TGCGCCAGCAGCTTGGCCGGGGAGGGAGCTTTCTTT. The encoded protein is CASSLAGEGAFF.

The chain combines TRBV6-5 with TRBJ1-2; D not resolved. The CDR3 loop spans 15 amino acids. V lost 6 bases and J 1 base, leaving 15 bases between the germline ends. CDR1 and CDR2 from the germline V gene are MNHEY and SVGAGI. CDR3 loop: CASRNLGGRNYGYTF. The DNA for the CDR3 is TGTGCCAGCAGGAATCTCGGTGGTCGTAACTATGGCTACACCTTC.

V and J are TRBV13 and TRBJ2-7, with a tentative D call TRBD2 (6 bases). This CDR3 is 15 amino acids long. V lost 7 bases, J lost 4 bases, and 20 bases lay in between. Germline V gene sequence: CDR1 PRHDT, CDR2 FYEKMQ (reference sequence). The CDR3 loop is CASIARGLGWYEQYF. CDR3 DNA: TGTGCCAGCATCGCTAGGGGACTGGGGTGGTACGAGCAGTACTTC.

CDR3: CASSFSSSRSPYEQYF. In DNA form, the CDR3 reads TGTGCCAGCAGCTTTAGTTCATCGAGATCCCCCTACGAGCAGTACTTC. V is TRBV11-3 and J is TRBJ2-7; the D is unclear. V gave up 3 bases and J gave up 2 bases, with 17 bases separating them. Germline CDR1 is SGHNT and CDR2 is YENEEA. The CDR3 sequence is 16 residues long.

The chain couples TRBV25-1 to TRBJ1-5; D not resolved. Germline CDR1 reads MGHDK; CDR2 reads SYGVNS. CDR3 length: 13 amino acids. The germline V and J ends were trimmed by 2 bases and 2 bases, with 4 bases remaining between them. CDR3 in amino acids: CASSEAGNQPQHF. As DNA, the CDR3 is TGTGCCAGCAGTGAAGCGGGCAATCAGCCCCAGCATTTT.

The rearrangement joins TRBV3-1 (or the pseudogene TRBV3-2) to TRBJ2-6, with 9 bases lining up with TRBD1. This CDR3 comprises 19 residues. The ends lost 5 bases at V and 0 bases at J; junction bases unmatched: 11. Germline V gene data show CDR1 as LGHDT and CDR2 as YNNKEL (reference sequence). In DNA form, the CDR3 reads TGTGCCAGCAGCTCACCCGGGACAGGGATTTACTCTGGGGCCAACGTCCTGACTTTC. Translated, it gives CASSSPGTGIYSGANVLTF.

V and J are TRBV27 and TRBJ2-1; 8 bases agree with TRBD1. There are 14 residues in the CDR3. Per germline, CDR1 MNHEY and CDR2 SMNVEV (reference sequence). V shed 6 bases, J shed 5 bases, and the junction held 6 bases outside the gene matches. The CDR3 region is CASRPGQENNEQFF. The CDR3 bases are TGTGCCAGCAGACCGGGACAGGAAAACAATGAGCAGTTCTTC.

The gene calls are TRBV2 and TRBJ2-3, with 9 bases matching TRBD1. Germline CDR1 and CDR2: SNHLY and FYNNEI. The CDR3 has 15 amino acids. Germline trimming cut 3 bases from V and 4 bases from J; bases unmatched to any gene: 5. The CDR3 nucleotides are TGTGCCAGCAGTGATAGGACAGGGGATGCAGATACGCAGTATTTT. Encoded protein: CASSDRTGDADTQYF.

This chain connects TRBV10-3 to TRBJ1-1; weak D call: TRBD1 (5 bases). The V gene lost 6 bases and the J gene lost 6 bases, with 20 bases spanning the gap. This CDR3 spans 15 amino acids. The germline V gene has CDR1 ENHRY and CDR2 SYGVKD. Written as DNA, the CDR3 is TGTGCCATCAGCCAAATCCTAGGTCGGGACTCTGAAGCTTTCTTT. Its translation: CAISQILGRDSEAFF.

The rearrangement joins TRBV18 to TRBJ1-2; 7 bases agree with TRBD1. This CDR3 contains 15 residues. Germline assignment: CDR1 KGHSH and CDR2 LQKENI. Trimming took 1 base from V and 4 from J; bases not matched to a gene: 6. CDR3 sequence (DNA): TGTGCCAGCTCACCACAAAATCCAGGGGGCTATGGCTACACCTTC. It translates to CASSPQNPGGYGYTF.

This clone was seen once. This chain joins TRBV24-1 and TRBJ2-1, with TRBD1 matching over 10 bases. V dropped 5 bases and J dropped 7; count of bases not matched to a gene: 4. CDR3 size: 14 residues. Germline lookup yields CDR1 KGHDR and CDR2 SFDVKD. CDR3: CATSGQGAGNEQFF. CDR3 nucleotides: TGTGCCACCAGTGGACAGGGGGCTGGGAATGAGCAGTTCTTC.

The V and J genes are TRBV29-1 and TRBJ2-2; 14 nucleotides line up with TRBD2. The trim removed 5 bases at V and 5 bases at J, leaving 7 bases unmatched. The CDR3 totals 16 residues. Germline V CDR1 and CDR2: SQVTM, ANQGSEA. CDR3 in amino acids: CSVRGTSGSGTGELFF. The CDR3 DNA sequence: TGCAGCGTTAGAGGGACTAGCGGGAGTGGGACCGGGGAGCTGTTTTTT.

The chain combines TRBV5-4 with TRBJ2-7; 8 positions agree with TRBD1. Germline V CDR1 and CDR2: SGHNT, YYREEE (reference sequence). J was trimmed by 2 bases and V by 4 bases; bases with no gene match: 5. CDR3 length equals 14 residues. Here the CDR3 reads CASSRGDRTYEQYF. As DNA, the CDR3 is TGTGCCAGCAGCCGAGGGGACAGGACCTACGAGCAGTACTTC.

The CDR3 DNA is TGTGCCAGCAGCGTAGTGGGAGGGGCCCATGAGCAGTTCTTC. Translated: CASSVVGGAHEQFF. The J gene is TRBJ2-1, the V gene TRBV9, with 7 positions matching TRBD2. The ends lost 0 bases at V and 8 bases at J; junction bases unmatched: 5. The CDR3 totals 14 residues. Per germline, CDR1 SGDLS and CDR2 YYNGEE. The variable domain in full, with the rest retrieved from reference TRBV9 and TRBJ2-1, is DSGVTQTPKHLITATGQRVTLRCSPRSGDLSVYWYQQSLDQGLQFLIQYYNGEERAKGNILERFSAQQFPDLHSELNLSSLELGDSALYFCASSVVGGAHEQFFGPGTRLTVL.

The V call is TRBV20-1, the J call TRBJ2-7, with a possible D match to TRBD1 (6 bases). Germline lookup yields CDR1 DFQATT and CDR2 SNEGSKA (reference sequence). Trimming cost V 8 bases and J 5 bases, with 13 bases left between them. The CDR3 length is 11 residues. The CDR3: CSTAQGNEQYF. DNA for the CDR3: TGCAGTACAGCACAGGGCAACGAGCAGTACTTC.

The chain recombines TRBV5-4 with TRBJ1-1; D gene unclear. The germline V gene encodes CDR1 SGHNT and CDR2 YYREEE (reference sequence). The germline V and J ends were trimmed by 4 bases and 0 bases, with 13 bases remaining between them. This CDR3 is built from 15 residues. CDR3 sequence reads: CASSAGGAMNTEAFF. In DNA, the CDR3 is TGTGCCAGCAGCGCGGGTGGAGCAATGAACACTGAAGCTTTCTTT.

This sequence joins TRBV6-5 and TRBJ2-7, with a weak D call TRBD1 (5 bases). The V gene's germline CDR1 is MNHEY and CDR2 SVGAGI. The V gene lost 5 bases and the J gene lost 6 bases, with 11 bases spanning the gap. This CDR3 spans 12 amino acids. The CDR3 is CASSRGHGEQYF. For the CDR3, the DNA is TGTGCCAGCAGTCGCGGACATGGCGAGCAGTACTTC.

The V and J genes are TRBV30 and TRBJ2-7; TRBD1 matches 7 bases. The germline V gene encodes CDR1 GTSNPN and CDR2 SVGIG (reference sequence). After removal of 5 bases from V and 0 bases from J, the junction contained 1 base not matched to a gene. The CDR3 length is 12 residues. CDR3 coding DNA: TGTGCCTGGGGGGACAGCTCCTACGAGCAGTACTTC. Residues: CAWGDSSYEQYF.

This clone was seen a handful of times. This sample includes further DNA sequences coding for the same CDR3. The rearrangement joins TRBV27 to TRBJ1-1; the match to TRBD1 covers 9 bases. CDR3 length: 15 residues. Trimming took 5 bases from V and 0 from J; bases not matched to a gene: 4. Looked up from germline, CDR1 is MNHEY and CDR2 is SMNVEV (reference sequence). CDR3 sequence: CASSPTGGLNTEAFF. The CDR3 DNA reads as TGTGCCAGCAGTCCTACAGGGGGCTTGAACACTGAAGCTTTCTTT.

This chain links TRBV5-1 with TRBJ1-2; weak D call: TRBD1 (5 bases). Germline CDR1 reads SGHRS; CDR2 reads YFSETQ. CDR3 length equals 14 residues. Trimming removed 5 bases from V and 0 bases from J, with 11 bases in between. The CDR3 DNA reads as TGCGCCAGCAGAGAAACGACAGCTAACTATGGCTACACCTTC. Translated: CASRETTANYGYTF.

This clone was counted a few times. The chain joins TRBV27 to TRBJ2-7; 7 nucleotides line up with TRBD1. This CDR3 spans 15 amino acids. The ends lost 1 base at V and 2 bases at J; junction bases unmatched: 5. Germline V gene lookup returns CDR1 MNHEY and CDR2 SMNVEV (reference sequence). This CDR3 is CASSLYRGPTYEQYF. The CDR3, as DNA: TGTGCCAGCAGTTTATACAGGGGCCCAACCTACGAGCAGTACTTC.

The V and J genes are TRBV28 and TRBJ2-2, with 9 nucleotides matching TRBD2. CDR3 length equals 14 residues. Unmatched junction bases numbered 1, after V lost 2 bases and J lost 6 bases. Germline-derived CDR1 and CDR2 are MDHEN and SYDVKM. The CDR3: CASSLAGGPGELFF. CDR3 sequence (DNA): TGTGCCAGCAGTTTAGCGGGAGGGCCCGGGGAGCTGTTTTTT. Looking up the rest from reference TRBV28 and TRBJ2-2 gives the full variable domain: DVKVTQSSRYLVKRTGEKVFLECVQDMDHENMFWYRQDPGLGLRLIYFSYDVKMKEKGDIPEGYSVSREKKERFSLILESASTNQTSMYLCASSLAGGPGELFFGEGSRLTVL.

V usage is TRBV11-3 and J usage is TRBJ2-1; TRBD2 matches at 8 bases. The junction had 5 bases not matched to a gene; V was cut back by 5 bases and J by 8 bases. The CDR3 totals 13 residues. Per the germline V gene, CDR1 is SGHNT and CDR2 is YENEEA. This CDR3 is CASSLTGGYEQFF. CDR3 sequence (DNA): TGTGCCAGCAGCCTTACGGGAGGGTATGAGCAGTTCTTC.